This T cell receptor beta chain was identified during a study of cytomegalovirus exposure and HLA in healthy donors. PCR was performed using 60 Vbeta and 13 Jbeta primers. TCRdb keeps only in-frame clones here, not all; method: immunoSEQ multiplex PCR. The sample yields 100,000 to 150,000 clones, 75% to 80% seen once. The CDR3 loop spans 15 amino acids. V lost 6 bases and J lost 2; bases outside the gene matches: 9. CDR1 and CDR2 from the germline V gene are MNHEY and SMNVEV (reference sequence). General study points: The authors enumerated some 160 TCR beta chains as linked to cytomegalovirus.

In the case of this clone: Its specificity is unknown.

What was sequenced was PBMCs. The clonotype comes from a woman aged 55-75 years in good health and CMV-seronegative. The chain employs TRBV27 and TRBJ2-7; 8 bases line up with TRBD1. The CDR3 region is CASRVKTGATYEQYF. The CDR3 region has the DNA TGTGCCAGCAGGGTCAAGACAGGGGCAACCTACGAGCAGTACTTC.